Following are 19 T cell receptor beta chains from one sample sequenced in a study of T cells after posttransplantation cyclophosphamide. Only in-frame clones appear in the TCRdb table, and some are missing; sequencing was by immunoSEQ multiplex PCR. Altogether just over 65,000 clones are present, 80% to 95% being singletons, with the ten largest covering roughly 3%. The source material was PBMCs. These receptors were taken from a woman aged 25 to 45 in good health and a related stem cell transplant donor.

The V call is TRBV4-1, the J call TRBJ2-7; weak D call: TRBD1 (6 bases). CDR1 is MGHRA and CDR2 is YSYEKL in the germline V gene. Trimming took 5 bases from V and 2 from J, leaving 19 bases between them. This CDR3 region has 16 residues. CDR3 in DNA: TGCGCCAGCAGCTCCCCCATGACAGGTCGGGCCTACGAGCAGTACTTC. This translates into CASSSPMTGRAYEQYF.

V gene TRBV4-3 combines with J gene TRBJ1-3, with TRBD1 identical over 8 bases. The CDR3 covers 16 residues. J gave up 2 bases and V 2 bases, and 5 bases lay outside the gene matches. CDR1 and CDR2 from the germline V gene are LGHNA and YSLEER. CDR3 DNA: TGCGCCAGCAGCCAATCGACAGGGGCGCCTGGAAACACCATATATTTT. Translated, it gives CASSQSTGAPGNTIYF.

The chain couples TRBV27 to TRBJ2-7; unclear D gene. Trimming removed 3 bases from V and 0 bases from J, with 9 bases in between. In germline, CDR1 is MNHEY, CDR2 SMNVEV (reference sequence). This CDR3 has 14 amino acids. CDR3 DNA: TGTGCCAGCAGTTTTGATCGAAACTCCTACGAGCAGTACTTC. Translating gives CASSFDRNSYEQYF.

The chain recombines TRBV5-1 with TRBJ2-3; tentative D call: TRBD1 (6 bases). The germline CDR1 and CDR2 sequences are SGHRS and YFSETQ. The CDR3 sequence is 16 residues long. Trimming cost V 5 bases and J 4 bases, with 20 bases left between them. CDR3 DNA: TGCGCCAGCAGTTTTTCACAGGGAGTCGTCGCAGATACGCAGTATTTT. Residues: CASSFSQGVVADTQYF.

The chain joins TRBV18 to TRBJ1-4; D is possibly TRBD1 (6 bases). The V end lost 1 base, the J end lost 7 bases, and 13 bases lay between the germline ends. This CDR3 has 15 amino acids. Germline CDR1 reads KGHSH; CDR2 reads LQKENI. CDR3 sequence reads: CASSPQRQAIEKLFF. The CDR3 bases are TGTGCCAGCTCACCACAGAGACAGGCGATTGAAAAACTGTTTTTT.

This chain connects TRBV10-3 to TRBJ1-1, with 7 positions matching TRBD1. This CDR3 comprises 13 residues. CDR1 is ENHRY and CDR2 is SYGVKD in the germline V gene. The V and J ends lost 10 bases and 5 bases, in that order; junction bases with no gene match: 10. As DNA, the CDR3 is TGTGCCACCCGGACAGGATGGGAGACTGAAGCTTTCTTT. Translation gives CATRTGWETEAFF.

This chain uses TRBV9 with TRBJ2-4, with D hard to call. Germline-derived CDR1 and CDR2 are SGDLS and YYNGEE. Between the trimmed V and J ends, which lost 0 bases and 8 bases, there was a span of 18 bases. This CDR3 contains 16 residues. CDR3 sequence reads: CASSVEDGQLFDIQYF. CDR3 sequence (DNA): TGTGCCAGCAGCGTAGAAGACGGGCAGTTGTTTGACATTCAGTACTTC.

This rearrangement joins TRBV10-3 to TRBJ2-5, with 9 bases fitting TRBD1. There are 13 residues in the CDR3. Trimming removed 10 bases from V and 4 bases from J; junction bases left unmatched: 7. Germline CDR1 and CDR2: ENHRY and SYGVKD. CDR3 DNA sequence: TGTGCCAGCTGGACAGGGGTGGGAGAGACCCAGTACTTC. Protein product: CASWTGVGETQYF.

This clone was observed once. This chain connects TRBV5-6 to TRBJ2-7; TRBD1 or TRBD2 may be the D gene (5 bases each). V was trimmed by 4 bases and J by 2 bases, leaving 13 bases between them. Germline V gene data show CDR1 as SGHDT and CDR2 as YYEEEE. The CDR3 has 14 residues. Here the CDR3 reads CASSPGRFAYEQYF. CDR3 nucleotide sequence: TGTGCCAGCAGCCCGGGACGGTTCGCCTACGAGCAGTACTTC.

The gene calls are TRBV7-9 and TRBJ1-1, with D maybe TRBD1 (5 bases). CDR3 length: 15 residues. CDR1 and CDR2 from the germline V gene are SEHNR and FQNEAQ (reference sequence). V gave up 3 bases and J gave up 5 bases, with 16 bases separating them. The CDR3, as DNA: TGTGCCAGCAGCTTTACAGGTTCTCCGGGAACTGAAGCTTTCTTT. Protein: CASSFTGSPGTEAFF.

This chain joins TRBV5-6 and TRBJ2-7; the D gene is possibly TRBD1 (6 bases). Germline V gene sequence: CDR1 SGHDT, CDR2 YYEEEE. The CDR3 is 13 amino acids. The germline V and J ends were trimmed by 2 bases and 3 bases, with 9 bases remaining between them. The CDR3 nucleotides read TGTGCCAGCAGCTTAGGGGACAACTACGAGCAGTACTTC. Its translation is CASSLGDNYEQYF.

V and J are TRBV27 and TRBJ2-2, with TRBD1 matching 7 bases. The trim removed 5 bases at V and 5 bases at J, leaving 11 bases unmatched. Germline V gives CDR1 MNHEY, CDR2 SMNVEV (reference sequence). The CDR3 loop spans 16 amino acids. CDR3 in DNA: TGTGCCAGCAGTCCACCACAGGGGTATGGAACCGGGGAGCTGTTTTTT. Amino acid sequence: CASSPPQGYGTGELFF.

A few counts support this clone. V gene TRBV6-4 combines with J gene TRBJ1-2, with 8 nucleotides matching TRBD1. Germline trimming cut 6 bases from V and 8 bases from J; bases unmatched to any gene: 8. The CDR3 consists of 13 residues. CDR1 MRHNA and CDR2 SNTAGT come from the germline V gene. CDR3 in amino acids: CASSHGTGRGYTF. The CDR3 DNA reads TGTGCCAGCAGCCACGGGACAGGCCGAGGCTACACCTTC.

The CDR3 nucleotides read TGTGCCTGGAGTGCCGATAGCCTCGGGACCCAGTACTTC. This gives the protein CAWSADSLGTQYF. The rearrangement uses TRBV30 and TRBJ2-5, with D unresolved. Per germline, CDR1 GTSNPN and CDR2 SVGIG (reference sequence). Deletions cut 1 base from V and 7 bases from J, with 13 bases between. This CDR3 region has 13 residues.

This chain links TRBV6-5 with TRBJ1-6; 7 positions agree with TRBD1. The CDR3 contains 15 residues. After removal of 7 bases from V and 8 bases from J, the junction contained 11 bases not matched to a gene. CDR1 and CDR2 from the germline V gene are MNHEY and SVGAGI. The CDR3 loop reads CASTREAGGHSPLHF. The CDR3, as DNA: TGTGCCAGCACCCGAGAGGCAGGGGGTCATTCACCCCTCCACTTT.

The J gene is TRBJ1-5, the V gene TRBV7-2; no clear D gene. This CDR3 has 15 amino acids. V gave up 5 bases and J gave up 0 bases, with 11 bases separating them. Looked up from germline, CDR1 is SGHTA and CDR2 is FQGNSA. CDR3 residues: CASSPRFNSNQPQHF. The DNA of the CDR3 is TGTGCCAGCAGCCCCCGATTTAATAGCAATCAGCCCCAGCATTTT.

This clone turned up a few times. This chain uses TRBV5-4 with TRBJ2-3; 8 bases match TRBD2. Germline assignment: CDR1 SGHNT and CDR2 YYREEE (reference sequence). CDR3 length equals 16 residues. V shed 4 bases, J shed 0 bases, and the junction held 7 bases outside the gene matches. In DNA form, the CDR3 reads TGTGCCAGCAGCCCCAAAGCGGGGGCGAGCACAGATACGCAGTATTTT. It encodes CASSPKAGASTDTQYF.

The chain is built from TRBV6-5 and TRBJ1-1; no clear D. This CDR3 comprises 15 residues. Germline loops: CDR1 MNHEY, CDR2 SVGAGI. V lost 5 bases and J 0 bases, leaving 13 bases between the germline ends. The CDR3 here is CASSATDNLNTEAFF. CDR3 bases: TGTGCCAGCAGTGCTACCGACAACCTGAACACTGAAGCTTTCTTT.

The V and J genes are TRBV18 and TRBJ1-5; D is uncertain. Germline V CDR1 and CDR2: KGHSH, LQKENI. V was trimmed by 3 bases and J by 0 bases, leaving 18 bases between them. The CDR3 contains 18 residues. CDR3 amino acids: CASSPRLSSPYSNQPQHF. As DNA, the CDR3 is TGTGCCAGCTCACCGCGCCTATCCTCCCCTTATAGCAATCAGCCCCAGCATTTT.